This TCR beta chain was documented in a study of Ad26.COV2.S vaccination and SARS-CoV-2 variants. For the study at large: The study gave Ad26.COV2.S intramuscularly, once or twice 56 days apart. Study-wide results and caveats: Participants in the vaccine arm had higher spike-specific TCR breadth; placebo recipients had lower.

Points on this clone: Its antigen is undetermined.

This CDR3 comprises 15 residues. The germline CDR1 and CDR2 sequences are MNHEY and SVGAGI. With 1 base removed from V and 6 bases from J, the gap between germline ends came to 12 bases. Some clones are missing from TCRdb's copy, which holds only in-frame ones; the method was immunoSEQ multiplex PCR. In the table there are approximately 480,000 clones, roughly 87% of which are singletons. Specified treatment: roughly 18 received Ad26.COV2.S at low or high dose, single or two shots; several received placebo; per-sample allocation not given. The samples date from day 63 after the first vaccine or placebo injection.

Sequencing used peripheral blood, obtained in a trial of Ad26.COV2.S vaccine versus placebo. The TCR was taken from a person aged 18 to 59 who received the Ad26.COV2.S COVID-19 vaccine or a placebo. The chain joins TRBV6-5 to TRBJ2-2; D call uncertain. This CDR3 reads CASSYLGNGPGELFF. As DNA, the CDR3 is TGTGCCAGCAGTTACTTAGGGAACGGCCCCGGGGAGCTGTTTTTT.